What follows are 20 T cell receptor beta chains derived from one specimen sequenced in a study of T cells in localized non-small cell lung cancer. The data were produced by immunoSEQ multiplex PCR, yet TCRdb's version contains in-frame clones alone and is incomplete. In the table there are some 39,000 clones, 70% to 80% of which are singletons. This material consisted of PBMCs, taken before any cancer treatment. These receptors were collected from a woman aged 35 to 70 with stage II squamous cell lung carcinoma.

Here the CDR3 DNA reads TGTGCCAGCAGCTGGGGACAGGGAGAATCACCCCTCCACTTT. Translated, it gives CASSWGQGESPLHF. The J gene is TRBJ1-6, the V gene TRBV5-6, with 9 bases aligning to TRBD1. The junction had 5 bases not matched to a gene; V was cut back by 3 bases and J by 10 bases. The germline CDR1 and CDR2 sequences are SGHDT and YYEEEE. The CDR3 has 14 residues.

Written as DNA, the CDR3 is TGCGCCAGCAGCCAAGATACGGGGCGGGACGAGCAGTTCTTC. Amino acid sequence: CASSQDTGRDEQFF. This chain uses TRBV4-3 with TRBJ2-1, with D possibly being TRBD2 (6 bases). Trimming cost V 0 bases and J 10 bases, with 13 bases left between them. CDR1 and CDR2 (germline): LGHNA, YSLEER. The CDR3 has 14 amino acids.

The genes are TRBV9 and TRBJ1-6; D remains ambiguous. V lost 0 bases and J 7 bases, leaving 14 bases between the germline ends. This CDR3 is 16 amino acids long. CDR1 and CDR2 (germline): SGDLS, YYNGEE. DNA for the CDR3: TGTGCCAGCAGCGTAGATCCGGGTGGAGAAAATTCACCCCTCCACTTT. Its protein product is CASSVDPGGENSPLHF.

The chain has TRBV5-6 and TRBJ1-1; unclear D gene. CDR1 SGHDT and CDR2 YYEEEE come from the germline V gene. Trimming shortened V by 5 bases and J by 0 bases, and 17 bases separated the two germline ends. This CDR3 is 16 amino acids long. The CDR3 spells CASSQVRGVMNTEAFF. In DNA form, the CDR3 reads TGTGCCAGCAGTCAAGTTCGTGGGGTCATGAACACTGAAGCTTTCTTT.

The V and J genes are TRBV27 and TRBJ2-3; tentatively, D is TRBD1 (5 bases). The germline V and J ends were trimmed by 5 bases and 1 base, with 13 bases remaining between them. Germline CDR1 and CDR2: MNHEY and SMNVEV (reference sequence). This CDR3 is 15 amino acids long. The CDR3 nucleotides are TGTGCCAGCAGTGAAGTAACAGGCGGCACAGATACGCAGTATTTT. It codes for CASSEVTGGTDTQYF.

J is TRBJ2-1 and V is TRBV5-4; no clear D gene. Trimming left V 0 bases short and J 7 bases short, with 11 bases between. CDR1 and CDR2 from the germline V gene are SGHNT and YYREEE (reference sequence). The CDR3 extends over 14 amino acids. CDR3 DNA sequence: TGTGCCAGCAGCTTGGCCCCCAGCCCTAATGAGCAGTTCTTC. Translated: CASSLAPSPNEQFF.

The chain employs TRBV28 and TRBJ1-5; tentative D call: TRBD1 (6 bases). The CDR3 is 14 amino acids. Germline V gene data show CDR1 as MDHEN and CDR2 as SYDVKM. Trimming pared 4 bases from V and 7 bases from J, leaving 14 bases between. The CDR3 spells CASSYEQGWQPQHF. CDR3 nucleotides: TGTGCCAGCAGTTACGAACAGGGTTGGCAGCCCCAGCATTTT.

This clone has just one count. The chain couples TRBV20-1 to TRBJ1-1, with 7 bases fitting TRBD1. CDR3 length: 11 residues. The V and J ends lost 6 bases and 6 bases, in that order; junction bases with no gene match: 4. Germline V gene sequence: CDR1 DFQATT, CDR2 SNEGSKA (reference sequence). The CDR3 protein is CSAAGGSEAFF. CDR3 sequence (DNA): TGCAGTGCGGCAGGGGGATCTGAAGCTTTCTTT.

The gene calls are TRBV4-2 and TRBJ1-2, with a weak D call TRBD1 (5 bases). CDR3 size: 16 residues. Germline V gene data show CDR1 as LGHNA and CDR2 as YNFKEQ. Trimming took off 0 bases at V and 4 bases at J, with 15 bases between the two ends. CDR3 loop: CASSQDLFIDSYGYTF. As DNA, the CDR3 is TGTGCCAGCAGCCAAGATCTATTTATAGACAGCTATGGCTACACCTTC.

The chain carries TRBV27 and TRBJ2-1; D ambiguous. The germline CDR1 and CDR2 sequences are MNHEY and SMNVEV (reference sequence). The CDR3 sequence is 13 residues long. V lost 2 bases to trimming and J lost 5 bases, with 7 bases between them. The CDR3 sequence: CASSLTGNNEQFF. The CDR3 DNA sequence: TGTGCCAGCAGTTTAACTGGGAACAATGAGCAGTTCTTC.

The chain employs TRBV2 and TRBJ1-3, with 7 bases fitting TRBD1. The CDR3 covers 17 residues. CDR1 SNHLY and CDR2 FYNNEI come from the germline V gene. J gave up 4 bases and V 4 bases, and 13 bases lay outside the gene matches. CDR3 loop: CASSAPPGQRTGNTIYF. The CDR3 region has the DNA TGTGCCAGCAGTGCGCCCCCGGGACAGAGGACCGGAAACACCATATATTTT. The full variable domain, with the rest looked up from reference TRBV2 and TRBJ1-3, is EPEVTQTPSHQVTQMGQEVILRCVPISNHLYFYWYRQILGQKVEFLVSFYNNEISEKSEIFDDQFSVERPDGSNFTLKIRSTKLEDSAMYFCASSAPPGQRTGNTIYFGEGSWLTVV.

The chain recombines TRBV6-6 with TRBJ2-2; D remains ambiguous. The germline V and J ends were trimmed by 4 bases and 3 bases, with 12 bases remaining between them. Germline assignment: CDR1 MNHNY and CDR2 SVGAGI (reference sequence). This CDR3 has 15 amino acids. The chain's CDR3 is CASSSEGYDTGELFF. The CDR3 nucleotides are TGTGCCAGCAGTTCTGAAGGGTATGACACCGGGGAGCTGTTTTTT.

This clone appeared once. This chain connects TRBV13 to TRBJ2-3; TRBD1 matches at 7 bases. This CDR3 has 13 residues. Germline values: CDR1 PRHDT, CDR2 FYEKMQ (reference sequence). Trimming at V came to 2 bases and at J to 9 bases, leaving 5 bases not matched to a gene. The DNA for the CDR3 is TGTGCCAGCAGCTTACAGGGGGTCGAAACGCAGTATTTT. Translation gives CASSLQGVETQYF.

J is TRBJ2-1 and V is TRBV7-9, with 9 bases that match TRBD2. This CDR3 region has 16 residues. The V gene end was trimmed by 5 bases and the J gene end by 0 bases; junction bases not matched to a gene: 5. CDR1 and CDR2 from the germline V gene are SEHNR and FQNEAQ (reference sequence). The CDR3 DNA is TGTGCCAGCAGCCCCATAGCGGGGGCCTCCTACAATGAGCAGTTCTTC. Its protein is CASSPIAGASYNEQFF.

This chain joins TRBV5-6 and TRBJ1-1; no definite D call. The CDR3 spans 14 residues. Germline V gives CDR1 SGHDT, CDR2 YYEEEE. The germline V and J ends were trimmed by 4 bases and 4 bases, with 14 bases remaining between them. CDR3 sequence (DNA): TGTGCCAGCAGCCCGAGCGGACTCGGCACTGAAGCTTTCTTT. Protein sequence: CASSPSGLGTEAFF.

This chain uses TRBV5-1 with TRBJ1-1; D is unclear. Trimming removed 2 bases at V and 1 base at J, with 9 bases between. The CDR3 is 14 amino acids. CDR1 is SGHRS, CDR2 YFSETQ, per germline. The DNA for the CDR3 is TGCGCCAGCAGCTTCTCGGGATCGAACACTGAAGCTTTCTTT. Protein product: CASSFSGSNTEAFF.

The chain employs TRBV6-5 and TRBJ1-2, with D perhaps TRBD1 (5 bases). The CDR3 runs 11 residues. Per germline, CDR1 MNHEY and CDR2 SVGAGI. The germline V and J ends were trimmed by 7 bases and 6 bases, with 9 bases remaining between them. CDR3 DNA sequence: TGTGCCAGCAAGGGGCCCGATGGCTACACCTTC. This gives the protein CASKGPDGYTF.

This chain connects TRBV5-6 to TRBJ1-3; tentative D call: TRBD1 (6 bases). CDR3 length equals 16 residues. V was clipped by 4 bases and J by 0 bases, with 14 bases between them. Germline CDR1 and CDR2: SGHDT and YYEEEE. CDR3 protein: CASSSPTGLSGNTIYF. Written as DNA, the CDR3 is TGTGCCAGCAGCAGCCCGACAGGACTCTCTGGAAACACCATATATTTT.

J is TRBJ2-1 and V is TRBV4-2; no clear D gene. The CDR3 has 14 amino acids. V was cut by 0 bases and J by 5 bases, with 8 bases left in between. Germline assignment: CDR1 LGHNA and CDR2 YNFKEQ. The DNA for the CDR3 is TGTGCCAGCAGCCAAGACGGCGCAAACAATGAGCAGTTCTTC. Protein sequence: CASSQDGANNEQFF.

This clone is labeled as medium-sized. V is TRBV2 and J is TRBJ1-4, with D maybe TRBD1 (5 bases). Germline CDR1 reads SNHLY; CDR2 reads FYNNEI. The CDR3 covers 14 residues. Trimming stripped 6 bases from V and 2 bases from J, with 10 bases between. CDR3 region: CASSETATNEKLFF. Here the CDR3 DNA reads TGTGCCAGCAGCGAGACAGCTACTAATGAAAAACTGTTTTTT.